The T cell receptor (beta chain) under discussion was sequenced for a study of CD8+CD57+ T cells in acquired aplastic anemia. The CDR3 runs to 14 residues. Germline assignment: CDR1 SEHNR and CDR2 FQNEAQ (reference sequence). Trimming removed 8 bases from V and 0 bases from J, with 12 bases in between. Genomic DNA templated the TCR beta VDJ and CDR3 profiling. TCRdb reanalysed the reads using MiXCR and keeps one entry per CDR3 protein. This sample has approximately 380,000 distinct CDR3 sequences; around 72% occur once, and the top ten carry approximately 4%. The TCR sequence derives from a human donor in good health, serving as a control. The source material was sorted CD4+, CD8+, or CD8+CD57+ T cells (not recorded which) from PBMCs. The V gene is TRBV7-9, the J gene TRBJ2-3, with D perhaps TRBD1 (6 bases). As DNA, the CDR3 is TGTGCCAGCGGCCGGGACAAGAGCACAGATACGCAGTATTTT. Its translation is CASGRDKSTDTQYF.